The 18 T cell receptor beta chains in this list originate from one sample, sequenced in a study of blood T cell repertoires in COVID-19. Libraries were prepared by immunoSEQ multiplex PCR; TCRdb keeps only in-frame clonotypes and omits some of them. The repertoire holds approximately 440,000 clones, with roughly 88% as singletons. Material for sequencing was PBMCs or T cells enriched from blood (not recorded which). These receptors all come from a man between 18 and 35 years old who had recovered from COVID-19.

This chain's CDR3 is CASSLGTAPEAFF. DNA for the CDR3: TGTGCCAGCAGTTTGGGGACAGCCCCTGAAGCTTTCTTT. The genes are TRBV6-2 or TRBV6-3 and TRBJ1-1; 7 nucleotides match TRBD1. Germline loops: CDR1 MNHEY, CDR2 SVGEGT. Trimming removed 4 bases from V and 6 bases from J; junction bases left unmatched: 5. This CDR3 is 13 amino acids long.

The rearrangement uses TRBV6-6 and TRBJ2-1, with D possibly matching TRBD1 (5 bases). With 2 bases removed from V and 15 bases from J, the gap between germline ends came to 17 bases. The CDR3 consists of 13 residues. The germline CDR1 and CDR2 sequences are MNHNY and SVGAGI (reference sequence). CDR3 in amino acids: CASSYAARGVWFF. The CDR3 nucleotides read TGTGCCAGCAGTTACGCGGCTAGGGGTGTTTGGTTCTTC.

The CDR3 reads CASGGHENTGELFF. The CDR3 bases are TGTGCCAGCGGGGGACATGAGAACACCGGGGAGCTGTTTTTT. The V gene is TRBV2, the J gene TRBJ2-2; the D gene is possibly TRBD1 (6 bases). CDR3 length: 14 amino acids. Germline V gene lookup returns CDR1 SNHLY and CDR2 FYNNEI. V was shortened by 8 bases and J by 1 base, with 11 bases between the two germline ends.

This sequence joins TRBV5-1 and TRBJ2-3, with no clear D. CDR3 length equals 15 residues. V was clipped by 0 bases and J by 6 bases, with 14 bases between them. The germline V gene encodes CDR1 SGHRS and CDR2 YFSETQ. CDR3 amino acids: CASSLDYQMSDTQYF. CDR3 DNA sequence: TGCGCCAGCAGCTTGGACTACCAGATGTCGGATACGCAGTATTTT.

CDR3: CASSLNSQGNSPLHF. CDR3 DNA sequence: TGTGCCAGCAGCTTGAATAGCCAGGGGAATTCACCCCTCCACTTT. The V gene is TRBV5-4, the J gene TRBJ1-6; the D gene is possibly TRBD1 (6 bases). This CDR3 region has 15 residues. Trimming removed 1 base from V and 7 bases from J, with 12 bases in between. CDR1 and CDR2 (germline): SGHNT, YYREEE (reference sequence).

V is TRBV7-2 and J is TRBJ2-1, with D possibly being TRBD2 (6 bases). Trimming shortened V by 3 bases and J by 8 bases, and 8 bases separated the two germline ends. The V gene's germline CDR1 is SGHTA and CDR2 FQGNSA. CDR3 length equals 12 residues. The CDR3 nucleotides read TGTGCCAGCAGCTTCTGGAGGGATGAGCAGTTCTTC. Its protein product is CASSFWRDEQFF.

V is TRBV2 and J is TRBJ1-1; 7 positions match TRBD1. J gave up 0 bases and V 6 bases, and 4 bases lay outside the gene matches. CDR1 is SNHLY and CDR2 is FYNNEI in the germline V gene. This CDR3 region has 14 residues. CDR3 nucleotides: TGTGCCAGCAGATCGGGGACAGTGAACACTGAAGCTTTCTTT. Its protein product is CASRSGTVNTEAFF.

This clone has a single count. This sequence joins TRBV24-1 and TRBJ2-2; 8 positions match TRBD2. V shed 11 bases and J 10 bases; nucleotides not matched to a gene: 11. Germline loops: CDR1 KGHDR, CDR2 SFDVKD. This CDR3 is built from 13 residues. The DNA for the CDR3 is TGTGCCATTAGCGGGGTGAGGAGCGCGGAGCTGTTTTTT. Its protein is CAISGVRSAELFF.

The chain employs TRBV7-9 and TRBJ2-7; D may be TRBD1 (9 bases). The CDR3 is 16 residues long. Between the trimmed V and J ends, which lost 4 bases and 6 bases, there was a span of 22 bases. Germline V gene data show CDR1 as SEHNR and CDR2 as FQNEAQ (reference sequence). CDR3 amino acids: CASSSPGGDRVSEQYF. The CDR3 nucleotides read TGTGCCAGCAGCTCCCCCGGGGGGGACAGGGTGAGCGAGCAGTACTTC.

In its sample, this clone was seen once. The rearrangement uses TRBV10-3 and TRBJ2-2; 10 positions match TRBD2. V shed 10 bases and J 2 bases; nucleotides not matched to a gene: 10. CDR3 size: 16 residues. Germline assignment: CDR1 ENHRY and CDR2 SYGVKD. The CDR3 loop reads CATSGLAAPNTGELFF. The CDR3 DNA follows: TGTGCCACGAGCGGACTAGCGGCTCCTAACACCGGGGAGCTGTTTTTT.

The chain joins TRBV4-2 to TRBJ1-1, with D hard to call. V was clipped by 1 base and J by 0 bases, with 9 bases between them. The CDR3 covers 15 residues. The germline V gene has CDR1 LGHNA and CDR2 YNFKEQ. CDR3 sequence (DNA): TGTGCCAGCAGCCAAGCGGTCGGAGTGAACACTGAAGCTTTCTTT. Translation gives CASSQAVGVNTEAFF.

This clone came up once. The CDR3 sequence: CATTLGQMDEQYF. The CDR3 bases are TGTGCCACTACCCTGGGACAGATGGACGAGCAGTACTTC. J is TRBJ2-7 and V is TRBV15; 7 positions agree with TRBD1. The CDR3 covers 13 residues. Germline values: CDR1 LNHNV, CDR2 YYDKDF (reference sequence). Losses at the gene ends were 9 bases for V and 5 bases for J; bases not matched to a gene: 10.

This chain connects TRBV19 to TRBJ2-3, with TRBD2 matching 12 bases. Trimming cost V 6 bases and J 6 bases; bases outside gene matches: 7. CDR3 length: 15 residues. In germline, CDR1 is LNHDA, CDR2 SQIVND (reference sequence). The CDR3: CASSQLAGGPDTQYF. For the CDR3, the DNA is TGTGCCAGTAGCCAGCTAGCGGGAGGGCCCGATACGCAGTATTTT.

This rearrangement joins TRBV9 to TRBJ2-7; 10 nucleotides match TRBD2. J lost 4 bases, V lost 4 bases, and 5 bases had no gene match. Germline V gene sequence: CDR1 SGDLS, CDR2 YYNGEE. This CDR3 has 14 residues. CDR3 nucleotide sequence: TGTGCCAGCAGCCCCGGGGGACTAGCGTACGAGCAGTACTTC. Its protein is CASSPGGLAYEQYF.

The chain joins TRBV9 to TRBJ2-5; D gene uncertain. V lost 2 bases and J lost 2, with 10 bases in between. The germline V gene encodes CDR1 SGDLS and CDR2 YYNGEE. CDR3 length: 14 residues. CDR3 region: CASSVGDFQETQYF. CDR3 nucleotide sequence: TGTGCCAGCAGCGTCGGCGACTTTCAAGAGACCCAGTACTTC.

V gene TRBV7-9 combines with J gene TRBJ2-4; D might be TRBD1 (5 bases). Germline V lookup: CDR1 SEHNR, CDR2 FQNEAQ (reference sequence). V gave up 0 bases and J gave up 9 bases, with 15 bases separating them. This CDR3 contains 15 residues. For the CDR3, the DNA is TGTGCCAGCAGCTTAGCGGGGCCCGTGGGCGTCATTCAGTACTTC. It is translated as CASSLAGPVGVIQYF. The full variable domain, completed using reference TRBV7-9 and TRBJ2-4, is DTGVSQNPRHKITKRGQNVTFRCDPISEHNRLYWYRQTLGQGPEFLTYFQNEAQLEKSRLLSDRFSAERPKGSFSTLEIQRTEQGDSAMYLCASSLAGPVGVIQYFGAGTRLSVL.

The genes are TRBV28 and TRBJ2-2; the D is unclear. The V end lost 5 bases, the J end lost 3 bases, and 7 bases lay between the germline ends. This CDR3 has 13 residues. Germline CDR1 is MDHEN and CDR2 is SYDVKM. The DNA for the CDR3 is TGTGCCAGCAGTGCAAGCTACACCGGGGAGCTGTTTTTT. The encoded protein is CASSASYTGELFF.

This clone was seen only once. The chain carries TRBV28 and TRBJ2-7; 7 bases fit TRBD2. CDR1 is MDHEN, CDR2 SYDVKM, per germline. Unmatched junction bases numbered 17, after V lost 6 bases and J lost 6 bases. This CDR3 is 16 amino acids long. The CDR3 loop is CASRVRRGSAQGEQYF. The DNA of the CDR3 is TGTGCCAGCAGAGTCCGGCGCGGGAGTGCCCAGGGCGAGCAGTACTTC. The full variable domain, rest sourced from reference TRBV28 and TRBJ2-7, is DVKVTQSSRYLVKRTGEKVFLECVQDMDHENMFWYRQDPGLGLRLIYFSYDVKMKEKGDIPEGYSVSREKKERFSLILESASTNQTSMYLCASRVRRGSAQGEQYFGPGTRLTVT.